The source of this T cell receptor (beta chain) is a study of cytomegalovirus exposure and HLA in healthy donors. This clone was counted only a few times. Its target is not known. Primers: 60 Vbeta forward and 13 Jbeta reverse. Libraries were prepared by immunoSEQ multiplex PCR; TCRdb keeps only in-frame clonotypes and omits some of them. The sample yields fewer than 250,000 clones, 70% to 85% seen once. Whole-study findings and limits: There were a few CMV-associated chains whose specificity for CMV antigens was confirmed in vitro. The likely explanation for a cluster of highly shared sequence variants was sequencing artifact.

Among the donors, all were healthy bone marrow donors. The sequence derives from a girl under 10 years old in good health and CMV-seronegative. Sequenced sample: PBMCs.

CDR3 in DNA: TGCGCCAGCAGCTTGGGAAGGTCCTCAACTAACTACGAGCAGTACTTC. Protein sequence: CASSLGRSSTNYEQYF. This chain links TRBV5-1 with TRBJ2-7; no clear D. Germline loops: CDR1 SGHRS, CDR2 YFSETQ. V lost 0 bases and J lost 3, with 16 bases in between. The CDR3 runs to 16 residues.